A single sample gave rise to the 14 T cell receptor beta chains below, sequenced in a study of T cell repertoires in cytomegalovirus infection. TCRdb itself ran the reads through MiXCR, one entry per CDR3 protein. The sample lists 560,000 or so distinct CDR3 sequences; 16% were seen once. The sample consisted of CD8+ T cells from PBMCs. These receptor sequences come from a human donor in good health (CMV status not recorded). Some clones in this sample may be carry-over from other donors' samples.

This clonotype was seen only a few times. The chain is built from TRBV20-1 and TRBJ2-7, with 9 bases that match TRBD1. With V trimmed by 6 bases and J by 1 base, 7 bases remained unmatched. Looked up from germline, CDR1 is DFQATT and CDR2 is SNEGSKA (reference sequence). This CDR3 spans 14 amino acids. The CDR3 DNA is TGCAGTGCAGGGAGTGGGACAGGGTCCTACGAGCAGTACTTC. Residues: CSAGSGTGSYEQYF.

This clonotype was observed a single time. The chain uses TRBV7-9 and TRBJ2-2; TRBD1 agrees at 8 bases. The CDR3 is 15 residues long. After removal of 5 bases from V and 1 base from J, the junction contained 3 bases not matched to a gene. Germline lookup yields CDR1 SEHNR and CDR2 FQNEAQ (reference sequence). DNA for the CDR3: TGTGCCAGCAGCCACGGGACAGGGAACACCGGGGAGCTGTTTTTT. Protein: CASSHGTGNTGELFF.

CDR3 sequence: CASSIRGEGTDTQYF. The CDR3 DNA reads as TGTGCCAGCAGTATCAGGGGGGAGGGCACAGATACGCAGTATTTT. The V call is TRBV28, the J call TRBJ2-3; a weak D match, TRBD1 (7 bases). CDR3 length equals 15 residues. Looked up from germline, CDR1 is MDHEN and CDR2 is SYDVKM. V lost 5 bases and J lost 1, with 13 bases in between.

This clonotype was observed at least ten times. The gene calls are TRBV27 and TRBJ2-1; no clear D gene. Trimming removed 4 bases at V and 9 bases at J, with 13 bases between. Germline CDR1 is MNHEY and CDR2 is SMNVEV (reference sequence). The CDR3 has 13 amino acids. CDR3 coding DNA: TGTGCCAGCAGTTCCCCCGTTGGCAGTGAGCAGTTCTTC. Protein sequence: CASSSPVGSEQFF.

In regard to this clonotype: A much larger clonotype is one base distant, so this may be a read error. The chain joins TRBV4-2 to TRBJ1-2, with D perhaps TRBD1 (6 bases). The germline CDR1 and CDR2 sequences are LGHNA and YNFKEQ. The CDR3 has 15 residues. V lost 1 base and J lost 9, with 18 bases in between. CDR3 loop: CASSQGEGTFYSYTF. The CDR3 nucleotides read TGTGCCAGCAGCCAAGGGGAGGGGACATTTTATAGCTACACCTTC.

The genes are TRBV14 and TRBJ2-1; D is unresolved. The CDR3 spans 14 residues. CDR1 SGHDN and CDR2 FVKESK come from the germline V gene. V was shortened by 1 base and J by 4 bases, with 8 bases between the two germline ends. The CDR3, as DNA: TGTGCCAGCAGCCAAGCGGGCTATTACAATGAGCAGTTCTTC. This encodes CASSQAGYYNEQFF.

At least ten counts were recorded for this clonotype. Written as DNA, the CDR3 is TGCGCCAGCAGCCTACGTACCGAGACTAGCGGGAGTGTGGATGAGCAGTTCTTC. It translates to CASSLRTETSGSVDEQFF. The V gene is TRBV4-1, the J gene TRBJ2-1; 12 nucleotides line up with TRBD2. Germline V CDR1 and CDR2: MGHRA, YSYEKL. V shed 4 bases and J 8 bases; nucleotides not matched to a gene: 15. This CDR3 is built from 18 residues.

The V call is TRBV6-8, the J call TRBJ1-1; 8 bases agree with TRBD1. The CDR3 runs 16 residues. The J segment lost 1 base and the V segment lost 0 bases, leaving 4 bases of the junction unmatched. The germline CDR1 and CDR2 sequences are MNHGY and SAAAGT. The CDR3 sequence is CASSYSRTGKNTEAFF. Here the CDR3 DNA reads TGTGCCAGCAGTTACTCTCGGACAGGGAAGAACACTGAAGCTTTCTTT.

There are many counts of this clonotype. V and J are TRBV12-3 or TRBV12-4 and TRBJ2-5; D remains unclear. The CDR3 loop spans 13 amino acids. V shed 3 bases and J shed 3 bases, with 8 bases lying between them. The CDR3 DNA follows: TGTGCCAGCAGTTTCCCCAGCGAAGAGACCCAGTACTTC. It specifies CASSFPSEETQYF.

This clonotype was detected many times. V is TRBV7-9 and J is TRBJ1-1; the D is unclear. The germline V gene encodes CDR1 SEHNR and CDR2 FQNEAQ (reference sequence). Trimming removed 5 bases from V and 2 bases from J, with 15 bases in between. CDR3 length: 15 residues. Here the CDR3 DNA reads TGTGCCAGCAGCCCGCCGGTGTCAGGTAACACTGAAGCTTTCTTT. Amino acid sequence: CASSPPVSGNTEAFF.

The chain has TRBV5-6 and TRBJ2-7; 12 bases line up with TRBD2. V lost 6 bases and J lost 5; bases outside the gene matches: 6. Looked up from germline, CDR1 is SGHDT and CDR2 is YYEEEE. CDR3 length equals 14 residues. CDR3 sequence reads: CASNWGLAGDEQYF. The CDR3 DNA sequence: TGTGCCAGCAACTGGGGACTAGCGGGCGACGAGCAGTACTTC.

The J gene is TRBJ1-1, the V gene TRBV3-1; D is perhaps TRBD1 (6 bases). This CDR3 has 15 amino acids. Per germline, CDR1 LGHDT and CDR2 YNNKEL (reference sequence). Trimming shortened V by 0 bases and J by 3 bases, and 11 bases separated the two germline ends. The CDR3 DNA reads TGTGCCAGCAGCCAAGATTTGGGGGCGGACACTGAAGCTTTCTTT. Translating it yields CASSQDLGADTEAFF.

This clonotype was observed at least ten times. The chain couples TRBV12-3 or TRBV12-4 to TRBJ1-2; D is possibly TRBD1 (6 bases). The CDR3 has 15 amino acids. Trimming removed 5 bases from V and 0 bases from J, with 13 bases in between. The CDR3 protein is CASSRVGASNYGYTF. CDR3 bases: TGTGCCAGCAGTCGGGTGGGGGCATCTAACTATGGCTACACCTTC.

There are a few counts of this clonotype. The rearrangement uses TRBV27 and TRBJ1-1; 11 nucleotides agree with TRBD1. This CDR3 comprises 17 residues. The germline V gene encodes CDR1 MNHEY and CDR2 SMNVEV (reference sequence). J lost 0 bases, V lost 1 base, and 4 bases had no gene match. The CDR3 is CASSLWGQGGMNTEAFF. The CDR3 DNA follows: TGTGCCAGCAGTTTATGGGGACAGGGGGGGATGAACACTGAAGCTTTCTTT.